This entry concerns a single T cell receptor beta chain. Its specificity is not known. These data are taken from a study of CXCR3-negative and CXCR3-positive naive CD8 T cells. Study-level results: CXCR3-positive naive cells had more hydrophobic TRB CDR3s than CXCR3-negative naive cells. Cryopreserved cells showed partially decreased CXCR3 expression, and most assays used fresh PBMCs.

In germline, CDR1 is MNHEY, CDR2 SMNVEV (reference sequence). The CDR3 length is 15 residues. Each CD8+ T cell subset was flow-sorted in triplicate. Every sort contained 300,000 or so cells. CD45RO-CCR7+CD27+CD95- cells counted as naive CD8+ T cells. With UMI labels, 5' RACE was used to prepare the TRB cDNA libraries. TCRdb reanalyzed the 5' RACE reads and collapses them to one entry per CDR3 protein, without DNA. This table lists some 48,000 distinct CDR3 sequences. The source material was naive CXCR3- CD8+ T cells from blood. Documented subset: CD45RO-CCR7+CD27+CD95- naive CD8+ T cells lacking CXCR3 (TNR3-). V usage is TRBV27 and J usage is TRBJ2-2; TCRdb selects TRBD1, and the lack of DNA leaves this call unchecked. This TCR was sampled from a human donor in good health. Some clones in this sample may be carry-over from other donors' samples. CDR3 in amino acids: CASSSRGLGTGELFF.